This TCR beta chain was recovered during a study of control samples from healthy donors and cancer patients. Using immunoSEQ multiplex PCR, the repertoire was profiled, and TCRdb retains in-frame clones only, with some absent. The table lists 25,000 to 30,000 clones, 70% to 90% of them singletons. The ends were cut back, 2 bases at V and 5 bases at J, with 7 bases in the middle. The germline CDR1 and CDR2 sequences are MGHRA and YSYEKL. There are 13 residues in the CDR3. Sequencing was performed on formalin-fixed, paraffin-embedded tissue. The TCR originated in a female donor with melanoma. The J gene is TRBJ2-1, the V gene TRBV4-1; D gene unclear. The CDR3 loop reads CASSQPGHNEQFF. CDR3 bases: TGCGCCAGCAGCCAACCTGGCCACAATGAGCAGTTCTTC.